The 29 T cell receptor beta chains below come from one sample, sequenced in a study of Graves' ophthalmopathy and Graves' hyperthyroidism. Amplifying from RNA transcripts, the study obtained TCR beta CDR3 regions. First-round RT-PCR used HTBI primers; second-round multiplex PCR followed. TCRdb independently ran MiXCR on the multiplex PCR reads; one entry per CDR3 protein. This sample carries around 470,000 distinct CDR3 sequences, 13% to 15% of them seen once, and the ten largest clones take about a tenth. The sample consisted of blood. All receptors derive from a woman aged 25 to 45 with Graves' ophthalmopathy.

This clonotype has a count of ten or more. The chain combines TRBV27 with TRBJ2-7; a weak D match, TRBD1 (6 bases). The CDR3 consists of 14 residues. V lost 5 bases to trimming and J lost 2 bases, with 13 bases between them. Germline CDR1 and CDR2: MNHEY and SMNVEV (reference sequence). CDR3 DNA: TGTGCCAGCAGTACCGGACAGATGACCTACGAGCAGTACTTC. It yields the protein CASSTGQMTYEQYF.

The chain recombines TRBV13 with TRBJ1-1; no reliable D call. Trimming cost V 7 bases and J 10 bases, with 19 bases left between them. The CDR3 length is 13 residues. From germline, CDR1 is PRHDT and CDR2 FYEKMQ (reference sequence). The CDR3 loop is CASIKTKIDGAFF. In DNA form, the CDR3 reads TGTGCCAGCATCAAAACTAAGATCGATGGAGCTTTCTTT.

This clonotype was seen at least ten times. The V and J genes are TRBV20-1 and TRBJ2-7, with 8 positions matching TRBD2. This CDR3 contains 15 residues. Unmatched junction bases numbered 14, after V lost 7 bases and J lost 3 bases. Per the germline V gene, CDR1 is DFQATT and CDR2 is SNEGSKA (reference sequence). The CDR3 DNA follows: TGCAGTGTTAGCTCCATCGGGAGGGCTTACTACGAGCAGTACTTC. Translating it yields CSVSSIGRAYYEQYF.

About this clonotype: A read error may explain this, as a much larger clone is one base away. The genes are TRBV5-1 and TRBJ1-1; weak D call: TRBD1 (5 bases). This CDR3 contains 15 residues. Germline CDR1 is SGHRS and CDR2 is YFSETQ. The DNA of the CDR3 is TGCGCCAGCACCCCGAGGGGCCTAGTGAACTCTGAAGCTTTCTTT. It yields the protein CASTPRGLVNSEAFF.

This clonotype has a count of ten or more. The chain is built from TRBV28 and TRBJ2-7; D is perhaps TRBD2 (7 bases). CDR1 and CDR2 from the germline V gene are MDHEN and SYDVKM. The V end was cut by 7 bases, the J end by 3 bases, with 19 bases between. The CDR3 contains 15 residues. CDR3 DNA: TGTGCCAGCATGGGAGGGGGGGTCGATGACTACGAGCAGTACTTC. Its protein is CASMGGGVDDYEQYF.

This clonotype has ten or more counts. CDR3 amino acids: CASSPPDILGTYEQYF. The CDR3 nucleotides read TGTGCCAGCAGTCCCCCGGACATTTTAGGGACCTACGAGCAGTACTTC. This sequence joins TRBV28 and TRBJ2-7, with TRBD1 as a possible D gene (5 bases). Trimming pared 5 bases from V and 2 bases from J, leaving 19 bases between. CDR3 size: 16 residues. The germline CDR1 and CDR2 sequences are MDHEN and SYDVKM.

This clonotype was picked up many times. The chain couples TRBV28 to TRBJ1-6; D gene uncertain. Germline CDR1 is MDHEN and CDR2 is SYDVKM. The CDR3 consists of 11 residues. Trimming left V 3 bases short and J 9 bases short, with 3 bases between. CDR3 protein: CASSFSSPLHF. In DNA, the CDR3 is TGTGCCAGCAGTTTTAGTTCACCCCTCCACTTT.

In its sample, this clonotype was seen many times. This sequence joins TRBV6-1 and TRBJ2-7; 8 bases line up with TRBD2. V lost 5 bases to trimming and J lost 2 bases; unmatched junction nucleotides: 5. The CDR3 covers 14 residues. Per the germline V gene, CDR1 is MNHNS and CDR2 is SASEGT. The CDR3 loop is CASSPGGLAYEQYF. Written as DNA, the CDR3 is TGTGCCAGCAGTCCTGGGGGACTAGCCTACGAGCAGTACTTC.

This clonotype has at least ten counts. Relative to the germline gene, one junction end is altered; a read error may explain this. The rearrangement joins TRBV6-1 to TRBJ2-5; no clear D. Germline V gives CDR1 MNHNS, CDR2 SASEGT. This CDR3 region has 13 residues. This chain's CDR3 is CASSPGRQGTQYF. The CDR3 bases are TGTGCCAGCAGTCCGGGTAGGCAAGGGACCCAGTACTTC.

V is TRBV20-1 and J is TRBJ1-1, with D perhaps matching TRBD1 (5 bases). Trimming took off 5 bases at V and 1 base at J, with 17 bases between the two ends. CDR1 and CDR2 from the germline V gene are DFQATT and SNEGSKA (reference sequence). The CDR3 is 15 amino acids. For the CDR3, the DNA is TGCAGTGCTCGTAACCCGGGACCCTCGAACACTGAAGCTTTCTTT. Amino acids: CSARNPGPSNTEAFF.

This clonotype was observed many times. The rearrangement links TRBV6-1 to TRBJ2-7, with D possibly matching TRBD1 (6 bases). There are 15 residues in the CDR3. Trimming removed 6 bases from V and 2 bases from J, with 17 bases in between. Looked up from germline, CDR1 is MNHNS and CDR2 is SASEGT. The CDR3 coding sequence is TGTGCCAGCAGCCGCTCGGACAGCCGCACCTACGAGCAGTACTTC. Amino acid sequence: CASSRSDSRTYEQYF.

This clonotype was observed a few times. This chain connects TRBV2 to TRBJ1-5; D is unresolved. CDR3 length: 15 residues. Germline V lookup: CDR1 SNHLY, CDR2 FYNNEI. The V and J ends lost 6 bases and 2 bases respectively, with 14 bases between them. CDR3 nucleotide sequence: TGTGCCAGCAGAGCGGATCTCGCGGGCAATCAGCCCCAGCATTTT. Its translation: CASRADLAGNQPQHF.

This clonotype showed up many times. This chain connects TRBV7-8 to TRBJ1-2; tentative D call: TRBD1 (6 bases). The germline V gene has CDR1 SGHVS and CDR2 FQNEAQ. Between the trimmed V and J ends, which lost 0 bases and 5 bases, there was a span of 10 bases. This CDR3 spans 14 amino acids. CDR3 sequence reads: CASSLAGTNYGYTF. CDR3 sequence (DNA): TGTGCCAGCAGCTTAGCTGGGACAAATTATGGCTACACCTTC.

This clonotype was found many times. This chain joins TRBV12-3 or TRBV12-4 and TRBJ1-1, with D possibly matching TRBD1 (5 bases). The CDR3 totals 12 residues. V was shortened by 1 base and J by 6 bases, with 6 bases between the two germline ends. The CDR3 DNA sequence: TGTGCCAGCAGTTTAGGGACACCTGAAGCTTTCTTT. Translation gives CASSLGTPEAFF.

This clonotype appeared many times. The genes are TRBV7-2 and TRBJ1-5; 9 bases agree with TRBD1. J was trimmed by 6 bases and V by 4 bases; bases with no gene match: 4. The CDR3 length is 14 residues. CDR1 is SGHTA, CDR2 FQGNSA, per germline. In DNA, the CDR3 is TGTGCCAGCAGCTCGAGACAGGGGGGTCAGCCCCAGCATTTT. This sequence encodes CASSSRQGGQPQHF.

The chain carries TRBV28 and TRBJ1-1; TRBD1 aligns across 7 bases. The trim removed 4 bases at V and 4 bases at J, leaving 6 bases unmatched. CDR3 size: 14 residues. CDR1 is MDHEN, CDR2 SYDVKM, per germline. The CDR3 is CASSWVRGATEAFF. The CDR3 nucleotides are TGTGCCAGCAGTTGGGTCAGGGGGGCCACTGAAGCTTTCTTT.

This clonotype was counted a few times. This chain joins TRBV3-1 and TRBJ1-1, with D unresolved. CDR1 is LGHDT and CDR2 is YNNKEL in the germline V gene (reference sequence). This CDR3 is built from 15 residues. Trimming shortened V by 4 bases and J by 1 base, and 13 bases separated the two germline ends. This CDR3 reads CASSRDGPANTEAFF. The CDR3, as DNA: TGTGCCAGCAGCCGCGACGGTCCCGCGAACACTGAAGCTTTCTTT.

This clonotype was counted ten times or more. CDR3 bases: TGCGCCAGCAGCTTGGACCACCCGGTGGGGACTGAAGCTTTCTTT. Translating gives CASSLDHPVGTEAFF. V is TRBV5-1 and J is TRBJ1-1, with D hard to call. Germline loops: CDR1 SGHRS, CDR2 YFSETQ. This CDR3 region has 15 residues. V lost 0 bases to trimming and J lost 5 bases, with 14 bases between them.

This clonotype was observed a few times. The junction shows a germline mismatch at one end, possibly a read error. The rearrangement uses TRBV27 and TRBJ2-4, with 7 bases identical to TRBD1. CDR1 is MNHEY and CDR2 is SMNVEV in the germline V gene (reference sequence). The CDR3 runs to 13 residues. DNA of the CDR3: TGTGCCAGCAGCTGGGACAGTAAAAACATTAAGTACTTC. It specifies CASSWDSKNIKYF.

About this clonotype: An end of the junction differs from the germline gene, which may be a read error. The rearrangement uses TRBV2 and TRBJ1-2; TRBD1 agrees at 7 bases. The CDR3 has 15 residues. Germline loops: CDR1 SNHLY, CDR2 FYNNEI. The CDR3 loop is CTSRVEGQFNYGYTF. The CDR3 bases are TGTACCAGCCGGGTAGAGGGACAGTTTAACTATGGCTACACCTTC.

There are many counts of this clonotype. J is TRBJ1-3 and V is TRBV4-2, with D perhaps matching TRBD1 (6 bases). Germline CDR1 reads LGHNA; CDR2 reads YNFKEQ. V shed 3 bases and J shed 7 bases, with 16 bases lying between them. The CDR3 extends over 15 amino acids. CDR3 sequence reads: CASSQSATGRNTIYF. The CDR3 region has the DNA TGTGCCAGCAGCCAGAGCGCCACAGGGAGGAACACCATATATTTT.

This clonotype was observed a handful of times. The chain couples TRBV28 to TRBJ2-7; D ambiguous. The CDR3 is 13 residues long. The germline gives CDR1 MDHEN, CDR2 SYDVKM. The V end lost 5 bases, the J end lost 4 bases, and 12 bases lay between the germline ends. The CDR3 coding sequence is TGTGCCAGCAGTGACACACTTGCTTACGAGCAGTACTTC. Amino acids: CASSDTLAYEQYF.

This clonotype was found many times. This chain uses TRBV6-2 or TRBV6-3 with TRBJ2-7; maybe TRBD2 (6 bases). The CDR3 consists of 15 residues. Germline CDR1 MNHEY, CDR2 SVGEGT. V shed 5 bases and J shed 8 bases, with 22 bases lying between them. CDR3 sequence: CASSRAGSLFGKQYF. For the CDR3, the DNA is TGTGCCAGCAGTCGCGCGGGAAGCCTCTTCGGGAAGCAGTACTTC.

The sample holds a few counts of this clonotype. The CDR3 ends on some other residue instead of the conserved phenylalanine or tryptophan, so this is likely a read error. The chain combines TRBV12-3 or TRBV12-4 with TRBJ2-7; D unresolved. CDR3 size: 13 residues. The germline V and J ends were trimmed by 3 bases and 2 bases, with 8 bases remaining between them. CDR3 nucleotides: TGTGCCAGCAGTTTCTCCGTAACCTACGAGCAGTACCTC. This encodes CASSFSVTYEQYL.

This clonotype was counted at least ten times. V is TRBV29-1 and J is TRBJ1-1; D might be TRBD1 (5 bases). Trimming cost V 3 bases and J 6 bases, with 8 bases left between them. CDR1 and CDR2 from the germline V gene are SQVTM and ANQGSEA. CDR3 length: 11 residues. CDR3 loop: CSVDMGAEAFF. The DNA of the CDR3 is TGCAGCGTTGATATGGGGGCTGAAGCTTTCTTT.

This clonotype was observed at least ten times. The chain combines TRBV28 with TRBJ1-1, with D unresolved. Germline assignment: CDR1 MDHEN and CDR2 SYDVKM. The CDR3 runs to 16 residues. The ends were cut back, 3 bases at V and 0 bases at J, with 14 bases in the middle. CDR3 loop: CASSFSAGSMNTEAFF. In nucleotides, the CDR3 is TGTGCCAGCAGTTTCTCGGCGGGAAGCATGAACACTGAAGCTTTCTTT.

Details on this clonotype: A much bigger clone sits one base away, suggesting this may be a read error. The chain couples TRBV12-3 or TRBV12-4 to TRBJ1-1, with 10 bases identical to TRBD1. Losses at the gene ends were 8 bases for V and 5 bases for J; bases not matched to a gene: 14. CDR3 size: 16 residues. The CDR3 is CASCSPFDRGRTEAFF. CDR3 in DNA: TGTGCCAGCTGTTCGCCCTTTGACAGGGGGCGAACTGAAGCTTTCTTT.

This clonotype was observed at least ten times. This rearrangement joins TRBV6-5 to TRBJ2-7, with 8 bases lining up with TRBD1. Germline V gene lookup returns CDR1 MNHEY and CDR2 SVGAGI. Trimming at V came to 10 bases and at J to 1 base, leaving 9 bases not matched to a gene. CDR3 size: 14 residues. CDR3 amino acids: CATDPGGGSYEQYF. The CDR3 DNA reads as TGTGCCACCGATCCAGGGGGCGGGTCCTACGAGCAGTACTTC.

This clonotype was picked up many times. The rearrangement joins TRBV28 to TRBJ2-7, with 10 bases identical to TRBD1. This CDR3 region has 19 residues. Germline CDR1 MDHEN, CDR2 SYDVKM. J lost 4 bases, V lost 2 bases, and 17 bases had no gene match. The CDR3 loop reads CASSLVKGTGDPFYYEQYF. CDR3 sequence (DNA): TGTGCCAGCAGTTTAGTCAAAGGGACAGGGGACCCCTTTTATTACGAGCAGTACTTC.